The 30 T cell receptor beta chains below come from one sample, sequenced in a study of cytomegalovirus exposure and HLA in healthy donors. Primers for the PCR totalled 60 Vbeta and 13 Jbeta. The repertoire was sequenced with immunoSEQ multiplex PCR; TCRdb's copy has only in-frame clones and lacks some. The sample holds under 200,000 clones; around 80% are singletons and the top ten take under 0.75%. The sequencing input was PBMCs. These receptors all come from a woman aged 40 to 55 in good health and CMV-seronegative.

CDR3 protein: CASRPLLAGAGTGELFF. DNA for the CDR3: TGTGCCAGCAGGCCCCTACTAGCGGGAGCGGGCACCGGGGAGCTGTTTTTT. This sequence joins TRBV27 and TRBJ2-2; 11 positions match TRBD2. CDR1 and CDR2 from the germline V gene are MNHEY and SMNVEV (reference sequence). The V gene end was trimmed by 6 bases and the J gene end by 4 bases; junction bases not matched to a gene: 10. The CDR3 is 17 residues long.

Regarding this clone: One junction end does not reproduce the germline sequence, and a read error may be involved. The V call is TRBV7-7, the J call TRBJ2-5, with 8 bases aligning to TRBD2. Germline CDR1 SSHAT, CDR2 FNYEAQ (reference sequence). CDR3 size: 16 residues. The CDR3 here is CASSSFPGGGKETQYF. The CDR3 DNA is TGTGCTAGCAGCTCCTTCCCCGGGGGGGGGAAAGAGACCCAGTACTTC. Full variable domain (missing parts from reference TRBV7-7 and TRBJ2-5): GAGVSQSPRYKVTKRGQDVTLRCDPISSHATLYWYQQALGQGPEFLTYFNYEAQPDKSGLPSDRFSAERPEGSISTLTIQRTEQRDSAMYRCASSSFPGGGKETQYFGPGTRLLVL.

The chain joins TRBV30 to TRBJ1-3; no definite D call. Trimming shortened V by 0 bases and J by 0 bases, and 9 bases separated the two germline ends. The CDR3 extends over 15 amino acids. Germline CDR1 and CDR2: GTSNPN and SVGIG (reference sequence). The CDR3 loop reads CAWSVHGSSGNTIYF. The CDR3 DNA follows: TGTGCCTGGAGTGTACATGGCAGCTCTGGAAACACCATATATTTT.

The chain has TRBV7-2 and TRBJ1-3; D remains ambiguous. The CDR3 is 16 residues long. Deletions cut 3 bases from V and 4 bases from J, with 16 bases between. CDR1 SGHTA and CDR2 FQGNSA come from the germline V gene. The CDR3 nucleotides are TGTGCCAGCAGCTTCGGGAACAGCATCTCCGGAAACACCATATATTTT. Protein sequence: CASSFGNSISGNTIYF.

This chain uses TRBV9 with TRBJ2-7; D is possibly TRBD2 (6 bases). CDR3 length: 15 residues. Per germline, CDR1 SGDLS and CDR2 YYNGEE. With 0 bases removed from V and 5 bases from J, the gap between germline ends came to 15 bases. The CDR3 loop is CASSVAGGNRNEQYF. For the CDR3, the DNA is TGTGCCAGCAGCGTAGCTGGGGGGAATCGAAACGAGCAGTACTTC.

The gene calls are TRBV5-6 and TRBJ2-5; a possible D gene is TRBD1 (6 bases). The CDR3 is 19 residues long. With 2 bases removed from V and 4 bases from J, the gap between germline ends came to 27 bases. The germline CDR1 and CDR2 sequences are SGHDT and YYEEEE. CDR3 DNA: TGTGCCAGCAGCTTATTTCTCGCACGAGCCGGGACACGCCGAGAGACCCAGTACTTC. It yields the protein CASSLFLARAGTRRETQYF.

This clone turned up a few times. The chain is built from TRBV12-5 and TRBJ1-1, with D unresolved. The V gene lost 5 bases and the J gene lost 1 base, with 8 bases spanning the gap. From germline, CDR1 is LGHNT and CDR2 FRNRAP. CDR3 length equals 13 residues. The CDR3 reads CASGREPNTEAFF. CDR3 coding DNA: TGTGCTAGTGGTCGTGAGCCGAACACTGAAGCTTTCTTT.

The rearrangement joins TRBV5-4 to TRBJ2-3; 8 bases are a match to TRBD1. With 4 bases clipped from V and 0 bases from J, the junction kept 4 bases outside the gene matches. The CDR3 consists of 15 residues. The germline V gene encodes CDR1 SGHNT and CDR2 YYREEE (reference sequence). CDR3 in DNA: TGTGCCAGCAGCCCCCGACAGGGGAGCACAGATACGCAGTATTTT. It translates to CASSPRQGSTDTQYF. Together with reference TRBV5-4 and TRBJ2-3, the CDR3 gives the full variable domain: ETGVTQSPTHLIKTRGQQVTLRCSSQSGHNTVSWYQQALGQGPQFIFQYYREEENGRGNFPPRFSGLQFPNYSSELNVNALELDDSALYLCASSPRQGSTDTQYFGPGTRLTVL.

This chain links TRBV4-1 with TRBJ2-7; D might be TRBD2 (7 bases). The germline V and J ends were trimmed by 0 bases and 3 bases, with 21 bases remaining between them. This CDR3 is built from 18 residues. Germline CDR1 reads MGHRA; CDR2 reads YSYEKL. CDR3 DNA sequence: TGCGCCAGCAGCCAAGATGTGGGGGGGGGCAGGGCCTACTACGAGCAGTACTTC. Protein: CASSQDVGGGRAYYEQYF.

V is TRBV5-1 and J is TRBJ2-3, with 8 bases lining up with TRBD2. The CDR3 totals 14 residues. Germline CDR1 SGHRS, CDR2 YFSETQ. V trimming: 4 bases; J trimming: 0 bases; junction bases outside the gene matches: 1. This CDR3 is CASSPSGSTDTQYF. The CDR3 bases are TGCGCCAGCAGCCCTAGCGGGAGCACAGATACGCAGTATTTT.

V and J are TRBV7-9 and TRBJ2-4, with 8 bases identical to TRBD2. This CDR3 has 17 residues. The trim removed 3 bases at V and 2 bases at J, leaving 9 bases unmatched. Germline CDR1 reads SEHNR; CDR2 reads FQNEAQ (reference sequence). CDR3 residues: CASSFLELAATKNIQYF. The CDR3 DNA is TGTGCCAGCAGCTTTCTGGAACTAGCGGCTACCAAAAACATTCAGTACTTC.

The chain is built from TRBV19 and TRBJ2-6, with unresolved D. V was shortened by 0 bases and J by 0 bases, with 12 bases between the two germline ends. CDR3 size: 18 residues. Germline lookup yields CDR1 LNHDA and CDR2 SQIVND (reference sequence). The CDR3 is CASSIEGNIPSGANVLTF. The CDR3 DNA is TGTGCCAGTAGTATAGAGGGCAATATACCCTCTGGGGCCAACGTCCTGACTTTC.

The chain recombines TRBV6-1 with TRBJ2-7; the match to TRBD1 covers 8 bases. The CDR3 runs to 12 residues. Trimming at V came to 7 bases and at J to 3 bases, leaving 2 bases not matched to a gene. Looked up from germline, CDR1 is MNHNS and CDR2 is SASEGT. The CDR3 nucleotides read TGTGCCAGCAAAGGACAGGGCTACGAGCAGTACTTC. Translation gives CASKGQGYEQYF.

Here the CDR3 reads CASSKYPRQWEAFF. CDR3 in DNA: TGTGCCAGCAGTAAATACCCAAGACAGTGGGAAGCTTTCTTT. J is TRBJ1-1 and V is TRBV2, with a weak D call TRBD1 (5 bases). CDR1 and CDR2 (germline): SNHLY, FYNNEI. V was shortened by 5 bases and J by 8 bases, with 18 bases between the two germline ends. The CDR3 totals 14 residues.

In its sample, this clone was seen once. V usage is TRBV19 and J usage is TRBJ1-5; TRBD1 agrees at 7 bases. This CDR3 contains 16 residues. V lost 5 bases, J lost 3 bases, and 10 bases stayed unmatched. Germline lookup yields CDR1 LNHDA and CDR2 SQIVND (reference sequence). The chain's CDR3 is CASSQQTGFSNQPQHF. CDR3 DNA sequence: TGTGCCAGTAGTCAACAGACAGGGTTTTCCAATCAGCCCCAGCATTTT. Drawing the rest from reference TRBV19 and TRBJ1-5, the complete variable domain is DGGITQSPKYLFRKEGQNVTLSCEQNLNHDAMYWYRQDPGQGLRLIYYSQIVNDFQKGDIAEGYSVSREKKESFPLTVTSAQKNPTAFYLCASSQQTGFSNQPQHFGDGTRLSIL.

Here the CDR3 DNA reads TGTGCCAGCAGCTTATCCCGTGGGGGGGCGGACACTGAAGCTTTCTTT. This encodes CASSLSRGGADTEAFF. The gene calls are TRBV7-2 and TRBJ1-1; the D gene is possibly TRBD1 (6 bases). The V end lost 2 bases, the J end lost 3 bases, and 16 bases lay between the germline ends. CDR1 and CDR2 from the germline V gene are SGHTA and FQGNSA. CDR3 length: 16 residues.

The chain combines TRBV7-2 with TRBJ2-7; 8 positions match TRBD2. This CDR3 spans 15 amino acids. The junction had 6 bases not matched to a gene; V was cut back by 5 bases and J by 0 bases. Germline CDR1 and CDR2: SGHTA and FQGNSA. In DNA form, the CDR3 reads TGTGCCAGCAGCGCAGGACTAGCCCTCTCCTACGAGCAGTACTTC. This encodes CASSAGLALSYEQYF.

The CDR3, as DNA: TGTGCCAGCAGTTTATCGGGTGGAGAAGAGACCCAGTACTTC. Protein: CASSLSGGEETQYF. The genes are TRBV28 and TRBJ2-5; D is unclear. CDR1 MDHEN and CDR2 SYDVKM come from the germline V gene. This CDR3 has 14 residues. Trimming shortened V by 1 base and J by 3 bases, and 9 bases separated the two germline ends.

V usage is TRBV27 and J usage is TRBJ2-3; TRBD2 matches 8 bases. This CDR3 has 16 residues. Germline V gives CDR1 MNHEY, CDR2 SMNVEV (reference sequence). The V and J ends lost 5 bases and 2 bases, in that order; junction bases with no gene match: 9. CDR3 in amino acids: CASSPIPLAATDTQYF. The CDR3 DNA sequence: TGTGCCAGCAGTCCTATTCCACTAGCGGCCACAGATACGCAGTATTTT.

The DNA for the CDR3 is TGTGCCAGCAGTTACCGGGGACAGGGGGTTACAGATACGCAGTATTTT. Its translation: CASSYRGQGVTDTQYF. This chain uses TRBV6-6 with TRBJ2-3; 11 nucleotides align to TRBD1. This CDR3 has 16 residues. V was clipped by 2 bases and J by 3 bases; unmatched bases: 4. CDR1 and CDR2 from the germline V gene are MNHNY and SVGAGI (reference sequence).

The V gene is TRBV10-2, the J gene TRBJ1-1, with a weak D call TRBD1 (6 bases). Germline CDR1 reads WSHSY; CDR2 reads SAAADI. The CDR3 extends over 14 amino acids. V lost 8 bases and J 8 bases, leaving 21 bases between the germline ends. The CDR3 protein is CASRGRGGTWEAFF. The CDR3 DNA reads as TGCGCCAGCCGGGGTAGGGGGGGAACCTGGGAAGCTTTCTTT.

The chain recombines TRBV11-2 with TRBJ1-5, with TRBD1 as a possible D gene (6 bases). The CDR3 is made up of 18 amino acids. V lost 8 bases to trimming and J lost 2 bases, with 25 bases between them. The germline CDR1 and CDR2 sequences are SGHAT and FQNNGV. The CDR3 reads CASGNGGRHYLGNQPQHF. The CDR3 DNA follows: TGTGCCAGCGGAAATGGGGGCAGGCATTATTTGGGCAATCAGCCCCAGCATTTT.

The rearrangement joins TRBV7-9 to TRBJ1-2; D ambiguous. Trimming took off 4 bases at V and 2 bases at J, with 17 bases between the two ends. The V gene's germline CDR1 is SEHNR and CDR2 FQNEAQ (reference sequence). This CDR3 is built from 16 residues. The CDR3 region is CASSSALEERNYGYTF. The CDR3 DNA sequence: TGTGCCAGCAGCTCCGCCCTGGAGGAACGCAACTATGGCTACACCTTC.

CDR3 residues: CAWRNRDRGGSYTF. The CDR3 nucleotides are TGTGCCTGGAGAAACCGGGACAGGGGCGGTAGCTACACCTTC. The chain recombines TRBV30 with TRBJ1-2; 10 positions match TRBD1. The germline V gene encodes CDR1 GTSNPN and CDR2 SVGIG (reference sequence). This CDR3 is 14 amino acids long. V lost 3 bases and J lost 9; bases outside the gene matches: 10.

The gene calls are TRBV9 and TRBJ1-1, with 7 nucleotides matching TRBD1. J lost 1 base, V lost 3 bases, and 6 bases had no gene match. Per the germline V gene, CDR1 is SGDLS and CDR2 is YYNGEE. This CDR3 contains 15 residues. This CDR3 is CASSARQGRNTEAFF. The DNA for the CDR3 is TGTGCCAGCAGCGCGCGACAGGGTAGGAACACTGAAGCTTTCTTT.

CDR3 nucleotide sequence: TGTGCCAGCAGCCGACAGGGACCGCGCACCGGGGAGCTGTTTTTT. Its protein is CASSRQGPRTGELFF. The chain recombines TRBV11-2 with TRBJ2-2; 7 bases are a match to TRBD1. CDR3 length: 15 residues. Trimming removed 5 bases from V and 4 bases from J; junction bases left unmatched: 7. Germline V gene data show CDR1 as SGHAT and CDR2 as FQNNGV.

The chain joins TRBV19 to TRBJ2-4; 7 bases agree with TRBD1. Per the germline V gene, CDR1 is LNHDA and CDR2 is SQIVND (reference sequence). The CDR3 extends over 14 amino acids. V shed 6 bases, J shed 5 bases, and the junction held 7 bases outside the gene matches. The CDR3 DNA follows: TGTGCCAGTAGCGCGACAGGGATAGAAAACATTCAGTACTTC. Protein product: CASSATGIENIQYF.

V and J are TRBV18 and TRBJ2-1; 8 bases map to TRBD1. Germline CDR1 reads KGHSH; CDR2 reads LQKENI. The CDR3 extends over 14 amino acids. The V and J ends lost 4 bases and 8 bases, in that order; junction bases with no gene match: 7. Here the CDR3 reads CASSLLGQGDEQFF. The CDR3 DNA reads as TGTGCCAGCTCACTCCTCGGACAGGGCGATGAGCAGTTCTTC.

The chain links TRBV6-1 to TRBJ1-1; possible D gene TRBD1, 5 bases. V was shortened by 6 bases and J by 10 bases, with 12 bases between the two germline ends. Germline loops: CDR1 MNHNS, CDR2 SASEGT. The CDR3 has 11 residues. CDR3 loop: CASRDPRGAFF. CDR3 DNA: TGTGCCAGCAGGGACCCAAGGGGAGCTTTCTTT.

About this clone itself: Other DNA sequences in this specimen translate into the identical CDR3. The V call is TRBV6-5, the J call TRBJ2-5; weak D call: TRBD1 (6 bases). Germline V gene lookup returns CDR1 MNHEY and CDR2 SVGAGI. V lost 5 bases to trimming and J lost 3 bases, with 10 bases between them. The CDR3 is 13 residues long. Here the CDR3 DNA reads TGTGCCAGCAGTCCCGGACAGAAAGAGACCCAGTACTTC. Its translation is CASSPGQKETQYF.